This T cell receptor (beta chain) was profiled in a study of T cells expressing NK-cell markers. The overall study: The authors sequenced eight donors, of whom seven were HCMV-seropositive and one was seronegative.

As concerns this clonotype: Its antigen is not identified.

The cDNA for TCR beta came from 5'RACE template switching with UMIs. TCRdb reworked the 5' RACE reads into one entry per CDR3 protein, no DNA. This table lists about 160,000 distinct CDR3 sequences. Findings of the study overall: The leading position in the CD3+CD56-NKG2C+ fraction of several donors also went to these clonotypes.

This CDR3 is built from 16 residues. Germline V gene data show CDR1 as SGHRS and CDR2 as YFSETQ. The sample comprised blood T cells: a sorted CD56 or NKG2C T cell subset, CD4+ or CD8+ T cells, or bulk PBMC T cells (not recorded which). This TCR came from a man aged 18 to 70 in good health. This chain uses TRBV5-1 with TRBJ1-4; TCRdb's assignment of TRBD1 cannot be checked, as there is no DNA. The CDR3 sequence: CASSLEGQGANEKLFF.